This T cell receptor beta chain was profiled in a study of blood T cells in healthy people across ages. Findings and limits, study-wide: Unsorted PBMCs blocked a conclusive comparison of naive and antigen-experienced cells. The fall in TCR beta diversity per million T cells was roughly linear with age.

Peripheral blood from each donor was collected in a volume of roughly 9.2 milliliters. The CDR3 spans 13 residues. The V end was cut by 4 bases, the J end by 13 bases, with 19 bases between. Germline V gene lookup returns CDR1 SGHTA and CDR2 FQGNSA. A few counts support this clonotype. Its antigen is as yet unknown. With a J-beta primer mix and a sample-barcoded 5' primer, a second PCR ran about 7 to 11 cycles. All samples yielded 2.5 million or more CDR3-containing paired-end reads. TCRdb processed the 5' RACE reads anew with MiXCR; each CDR3 protein has one entry. The sample has hundreds of thousands of distinct CDR3 sequences; approximately 44% are singletons.

The sample comprised blood. This chain links TRBV7-2 with TRBJ2-5; D remains unclear. The TCR comes from a man between 60 and 75 years old in good health. The DNA of the CDR3 is TGTGCCAGCAGCTCATCCACCAGCAGCGCGCTGTACTTC. Translating gives CASSSSTSSALYF.